This paragraph reports one TCR beta chain. This entry comes from a study of cytomegalovirus exposure and HLA in healthy donors. Healthy bone marrow donors made up the cohort. PCR involved 60 Vbeta and 13 Jbeta primers. The assay was immunoSEQ multiplex PCR, and TCRdb's table has in-frame clones only and misses some. The sample contains some 190,000 clones, 70% to 80% of which appear only once. Germline V CDR1 and CDR2: SNHLY, FYNNEI. This CDR3 has 20 residues. Trimming left V 2 bases short and J 1 base short, with 21 bases between. The chain uses TRBV2 and TRBJ2-6; the D gene is possibly TRBD1 (6 bases). The TCR originated in a woman aged 50 to 65 in good health and CMV-seronegative. What was sequenced was PBMCs. The CDR3 reads CASSERNWSGARSGANVLTF. In DNA form, the CDR3 reads TGTGCCAGCAGTGAAAGGAATTGGTCAGGGGCTAGGTCTGGGGCCAACGTCCTGACTTTC.